What follows is one T cell receptor beta chain and its context. This entry belongs to a study of blood T cell repertoires in COVID-19. From germline, CDR1 is LNHDA and CDR2 SQIVND (reference sequence). V was shortened by 6 bases and J by 2 bases, with 12 bases between the two germline ends. The CDR3 covers 14 residues. Sequencing was performed with immunoSEQ multiplex PCR; in TCRdb, only in-frame clones are kept and a portion is missing. The sample contains under 250,000 clones, about 85% of which appear only once. Sequenced material: peripheral blood. The sequence was collected from a man aged 50 to 60 who had recovered from COVID-19. This chain links TRBV19 with TRBJ2-3; D not certain. For the CDR3, the DNA is TGTGCCAGTAGGGCAGCCGGGTCCACAGATACGCAGTATTTT. It is translated as CASRAAGSTDTQYF.